This TCR beta chain was retrieved from a study of cytomegalovirus exposure and HLA in healthy donors (dated by TCRdb to 2016 to 2017). Describing the broader study: An earlier analysis of approximately 590 of the donors reported 250 to 300 Gb of sequence data and some 120 million unique TCR beta sequences from approximately 180 million T cells. All discovery cohort repertoires had been generated using a single sequencing platform. The study was designed to test whether signatures of past pathogen exposure could be identified by cataloging public T cell receptors. In an earlier analysis of 587 of the donors, high-throughput TCR beta sequencing was used to judge whether each TCR beta V gene segment behaved as functional or pseudogenic. Class I and class II HLA loci were covered by the typing at four-digit resolution. Using immunosequencing, the study profiled T cell repertoires from 500 to 800 subjects and related those repertoires to cytomegalovirus serostatus. Among the roughly 390 genotyped donors, under 90% belonged to the genetic ancestry cluster associated with self-reported Caucasian donors. In the later analysis, no new phenotypic data were used to find candidate immune exposures; instead, reliance was placed on TCR beta sequences and their occurrence across donors. High-throughput TCR immunosequencing, statistical association of individual TCRs with disease status, and machine learning were combined to predict cytomegalovirus infection status. An early release covering roughly 600 HLA-typed donors comprised approximately 290 gigabases of sequencing data and around 80 million unique TCR sequences. On average, around 240,000 unique TCR beta nucleotide sequences were sequenced per donor among more than 350 genotyped donors of the cohort, with around 19% of those sequences being non-productive. The number of donors typed differed by locus, with roughly 620-640 for A, B, C, DRB1 and DQB1, more than 500 for DQA1, under 610 for DPA1, and approximately 470 for DPB1. Because of strong linkage in the cohort, roughly five DR-DQ haplotypes were treated as single units for association and clustering. A later analysis re-examined previously published TCR beta repertoires from over 500 donors and added high-resolution HLA genotyping to investigate patterns of TCR occurrence. Donor age, sex, ethnicity and CMV serostatus were compiled alongside the repertoire data. A later genetic analysis took genome-wide SNP genotypes for about 60% of the roughly 670 donors and used that subset as a discovery cohort. Besides the first cohort of around 700 subjects, a separate validation cohort made up of 120 or so different subjects was used. Overall study outcomes, separate from this receptor: Linkage disequilibrium might explain the correlated functional status among segregating V segments, but an unknown experimental factor could not be ruled out. The earlier analysis of almost 600 of the donors excluded roughly 17 rarely observed V segments, including chromosome 9 orphons, because counts were too low. The study gave a list of 150 to 200 TCR beta chains associated with cytomegalovirus. CMV serostatus was the only immune exposure information available for the cohort. While some public TCRs were present in many individuals, most TCR sequences turned up only very rarely across donors. Sequencing depth was assumed to be roughly uniform across donors in the presence/absence analyses, though that assumption may not hold. In a later analysis, 16,951 TCR beta sequences were associated with specific HLA alleles at a false discovery rate of 0.05. In a later analysis, HLA-associated TCR beta chains showed more clonal expansion and lower generation probabilities than non-associated chains that were equally common. An earlier analysis of 587 of the donors showed that most TCR beta V segments appeared in productive rearrangements either about 87% or about 30% of the time, which broadly matched IMGT annotations. When HLA alleles, especially DR and DQ, strongly co-occurred, attributing TCR associations to individual alleles was difficult. A later genetic analysis associated a missense DCLRE1C variant with V-gene and J-gene trimming of TCR beta chains, and an independent cohort replicated the association. Several of the top co-occurrence clusters appeared to be linked to parvovirus B19, influenza, CMV and Epstein-Barr virus, according to a later analysis. A later analysis found that TCR association rates varied across HLA loci, with DRB1 alleles showing the most associated TCRs and HLA-C alleles the fewest. In vitro tests confirmed that a few of the cytomegalovirus-associated TCR beta chains recognize cytomegalovirus antigens. In a later analysis, most CMV-associated TCR beta chains were found to appear HLA-restricted, with HLA associations seemingly driven largely by CMV exposure. The classifier was reported to diagnose cytomegalovirus status with high specificity and sensitivity in both the original cohort and the validation cohort. Only TCR beta chains were sequenced in this cohort, and the absence of alpha or paired-chain data limited detectable features. A group of highly shared sequence variants was considered likely to be a technical artifact of the sequencing pipeline. A further reported finding was that TCR beta sequences accurately predicted the HLA-A and HLA-B alleles for most subjects in the first cohort. Compared with the 666-donor mean, donors in an Asian-associated ancestry cluster had fewer N-insertions in productive TCRs, according to a later genetic analysis. Some IMGT-functional V segments, including TRBV6-2 and TRBV6-3, could not be distinguished by the 87-base-pair reads and were therefore excluded. Because HLA typing was unavailable for some donors at each locus, only the typed subset was used in association tests. The authors suggested that the approach could potentially be extended to other disease states and immunological phenotypes.

Note on this clone: No cognate antigen has been identified for it. Base-call qualities are not available, and no considerably larger clone is one nucleotide away.

The cohort comprised fewer than 750 healthy bone marrow donors. All cohort members were sampled while nominally healthy, although unrecorded immune exposures were likely present. The donor was CMV seropositive and was included in the group of 290 or so seropositive cohort members. A peripheral blood sample was collected from each donor, and TCR beta sequencing was performed on peripheral blood mononuclear cells. Genomic DNA extraction from the blood cell samples was performed with the Qiagen DNeasy Blood Extraction Kit. Looking up the germline V gene (reference sequence) yields CDR1 SEHNR and CDR2 FQNEAQ. V sheds 1 base and J sheds 4 bases, leaving 12 bases between their ends. Reading from cysteine to phenylalanine, the CDR3 counts 15 amino acids. Solely the CDR3 DNA is kept, with 45 bases framed from the first base. The method behind the library was the immunoSEQ multiplex PCR assay. For the multiplex PCR, a mixture combining 60 forward primers for TCR Vbeta segments and 13 reverse primers for TCR Jbeta segments was used. Amplification of the CDR3 region of rearranged TCR beta genes was performed with a multiplex PCR assay on genomic DNA. Amplified TCR beta libraries were sequenced as 87-base-pair reads on the Illumina HiSeq System. The authors processed their data as follows. Across the 670 or so repertoires, a later analysis counted tens of millions of unique TCR beta chains, around 11 million of which were shared by at least two donors. A nearest-neighbor algorithm error-corrected the raw reads and collapsed the reads into unique sequences, merging closely related sequences to remove PCR and sequencing errors. V, D and J gene segments were assigned by aligning CDR3 sequences to IMGT reference sequences. For a sequence to be retained, a match of at least six nucleotides was required to both a V gene segment and a J gene segment. A rearrangement counted as productive if the CDR3 had no stop codons and remained in frame with V and J, and every other rearrangement counted as non-productive. Following IMGT convention, CDR3 was defined as the stretch from the second conserved V-encoded cysteine to the conserved J-encoded phenylalanine. The earlier analysis of roughly 590 of the donors excluded sequences that lacked an unambiguous match to a single V gene segment. In an earlier analysis of several hundred of the donors, V segments were called functional above 56.7% productive rearrangements and were called segregating when the between-donor standard deviation exceeded 5%. A statistical classification framework was built for diagnosing cytomegalovirus status from the catalog of TCR beta chain sequences. V and J gene assignment, in a later analysis, came from comparing TCR nucleotide sequences with IMGT/GENE-DB human TR gene sequences. A later analysis assigned CDR3 sequences and most-parsimonious VDJ recombination scenarios with the TCRdist pipeline. In a later analysis, every TCR beta chain was defined by the combination of its CDR3 amino acid sequence and its V-gene family, and reads without a unique V-gene family were dropped. To address suspected cross-contamination and a sequencing artifact, a later analysis removed 450 to 700 highly shared, low-generation-probability nucleotide sequences. In a later analysis, a clonal expansion index was calculated for each public chain from normalized within-repertoire ranks of inferred template counts. Generation probabilities in a later analysis came from a VDJ recombination model fitted to out-of-frame rearrangements, and those results were checked against IGoR. In a later analysis, hypergeometric tests were used to score TCR-TCR, TCR-HLA and TCR-CMV co-occurrence, with a repertoire-size bias correction applied to TCR pairs. A later analysis estimated false discovery rates by permuting HLA or CMV assignments 20 times. In a later analysis, co-occurring TCRs were grouped using DBSCAN, with TCRdist sequence similarity added in when clustering inside HLA-allele-positive subsets. Repertoires with fewer than 30,000 or more than 120,000 public chains were left out of co-occurrence clustering, as were about five repertoires with anomalous nucleotide sharing. This is the immuneACCESS table as TCRdb keeps it, with only in-frame sequences that have V and J called. A part of the clones is gone; compared with another copy, unresolved V genes explain less than half, and the rest is unexplained. That table is the source of V, J and clone size, and D and trimming were worked out from the DNA. Counted in this sample were 300,000 or so clones; 84% of them appeared once. In total, the top ten clones hold approximately 2% of the sample.

The receptor's source is a woman in her thirties or forties in good health and CMV-seropositive. The material sequenced was PBMCs. The rearranged segments are TRBV7-9 and TRBJ2-3; TRBD2 is possibly the D segment (6 matching bases). The base sequence is TGTGCCAGCAGCTTAGTTCGCGGGGCGGCAGATACGCAGTATTTT. Its translation reads: CASSLVRGAADTQYF.